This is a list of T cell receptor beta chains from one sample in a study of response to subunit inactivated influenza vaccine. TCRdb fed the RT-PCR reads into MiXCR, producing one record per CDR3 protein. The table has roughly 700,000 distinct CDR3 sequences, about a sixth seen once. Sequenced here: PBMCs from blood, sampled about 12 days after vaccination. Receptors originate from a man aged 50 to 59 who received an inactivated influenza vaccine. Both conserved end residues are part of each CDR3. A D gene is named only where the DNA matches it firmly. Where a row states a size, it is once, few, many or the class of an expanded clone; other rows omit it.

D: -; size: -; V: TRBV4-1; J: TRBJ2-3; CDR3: CASSQLLGSGTDTQYF; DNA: TGCGCCAGCAGCCAGTTACTCGGGAGTGGGACAGATACGCAGTATTTT
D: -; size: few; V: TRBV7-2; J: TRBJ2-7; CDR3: CASSLDRETSYEQYF; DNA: TGTGCCAGCAGCTTAGATAGGGAAACCTCCTACGAGCAGTACTTC
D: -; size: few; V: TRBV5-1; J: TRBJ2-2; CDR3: CASSSKGTGELFF; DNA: TGCGCCAGCAGCTCAAAGGGCACCGGGGAGCTGTTTTTT
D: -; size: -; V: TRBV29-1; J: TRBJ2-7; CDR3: CSAWAEREQYF; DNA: TGCAGCGCCTGGGCCGAACGGGAGCAGTACTTC
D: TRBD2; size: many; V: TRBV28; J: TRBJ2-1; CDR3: CASSFGGRATNEQFF; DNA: TGTGCCAGCAGTTTTGGCGGGAGGGCCACGAATGAGCAGTTCTTC
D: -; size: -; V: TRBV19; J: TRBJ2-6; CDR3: CASSIVHSSGANVLTF; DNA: TGTGCCAGTAGTATAGTTCACAGCTCTGGGGCCAACGTCCTGACTTTC
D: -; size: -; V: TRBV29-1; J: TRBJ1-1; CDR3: CSVLGQREAFF; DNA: TGCAGCGTCTTAGGACAGCGTGAAGCTTTCTTT
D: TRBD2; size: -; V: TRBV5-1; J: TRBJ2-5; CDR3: CASSMGLGETQYF; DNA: TGCGCCAGCAGCATGGGACTAGGGGAGACCCAGTACTTC
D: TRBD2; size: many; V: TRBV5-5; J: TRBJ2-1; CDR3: CASSLRLAGDNEQFF; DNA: TGTGCCAGCAGTTTACGACTAGCGGGAGATAATGAGCAGTTCTTC
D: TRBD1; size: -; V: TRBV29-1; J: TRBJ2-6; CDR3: CSVSGQGGISGANVLTF; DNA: TGCAGCGTCTCGGGACAGGGGGGAATCTCTGGGGCCAACGTCCTGACTTTC
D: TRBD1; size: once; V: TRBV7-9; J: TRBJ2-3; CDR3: CASRGAGTGGSTQYF; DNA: TGTGCCAGCAGGGGGGCCGGGACAGGGGGTTCTACGCAGTATTTT
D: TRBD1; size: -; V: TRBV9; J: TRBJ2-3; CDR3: CASSTRQGVGDTQYF; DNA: TGTGCCAGCAGCACCCGACAGGGGGTAGGAGATACGCAGTATTTT
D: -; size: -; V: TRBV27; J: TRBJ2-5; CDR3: CASKFRVGGETQYF; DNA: TGTGCCAGCAAATTCAGGGTAGGCGGAGAGACCCAGTACTTC
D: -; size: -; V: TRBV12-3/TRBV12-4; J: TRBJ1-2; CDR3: CASSGGGGVPYGYTF; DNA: TGTGCCAGCAGTGGGGGCGGGGGCGTTCCCTATGGCTACACCTTC
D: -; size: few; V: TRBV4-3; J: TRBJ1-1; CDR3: CASSQELVGTEAFF; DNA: TGCGCCAGCAGCCAAGAACTGGTGGGGACTGAAGCTTTCTTT
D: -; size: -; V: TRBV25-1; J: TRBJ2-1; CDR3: CASNPTGSSYNEQFF; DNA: TGTGCCAGCAATCCAACAGGGAGCTCCTACAATGAGCAGTTCTTC
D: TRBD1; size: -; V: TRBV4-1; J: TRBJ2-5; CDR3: CASSLGGTGARETQYF; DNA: TGCGCCAGCAGCCTCGGCGGGACAGGGGCAAGGGAGACCCAGTACTTC
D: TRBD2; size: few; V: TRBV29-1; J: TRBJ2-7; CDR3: CSVSGGGRRNEQYF; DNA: TGCAGCGTTTCCGGCGGGGGTAGACGGAACGAGCAGTACTTC
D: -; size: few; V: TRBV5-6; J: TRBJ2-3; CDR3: CASSFVHDTQYF; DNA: TGTGCCAGCAGCTTTGTCCACGATACGCAGTATTTT